Below are 25 T cell receptor beta chains sequenced from a single sample in a study of identifying expanded T cells in peripheral blood. Here immunoSEQ multiplex PCR was the method, and the copy in TCRdb shows in-frame clones only, minus some. The profile shows under 120,000 clones, about 89% of them singletons. The sequencing sample was made of blood. The receptors here all came from a person aged 18 to 75 in good health.

The V and J genes are TRBV5-4 and TRBJ2-1; 9 bases agree with TRBD2. This CDR3 region has 15 residues. Per germline, CDR1 SGHNT and CDR2 YYREEE (reference sequence). J was trimmed by 8 bases and V by 4 bases; bases with no gene match: 10. CDR3 in DNA: TGTGCCAGCAGCCCCGCCAGCGGGGGGTTAGATGAGCAGTTCTTC. This sequence encodes CASSPASGGLDEQFF.

The V call is TRBV27, the J call TRBJ1-1; D is unresolved. The CDR3 extends over 14 amino acids. The germline V gene has CDR1 MNHEY and CDR2 SMNVEV (reference sequence). The ends were cut back, 2 bases at V and 5 bases at J, with 12 bases in the middle. The CDR3 DNA reads TGTGCCAGCAGTTTAGACGGCGGGAGGACTGAAGCTTTCTTT. Protein sequence: CASSLDGGRTEAFF.

The V gene is TRBV2, the J gene TRBJ2-3; D uncertain. The V and J ends lost 5 bases and 2 bases respectively, with 8 bases between them. The CDR3 sequence is 13 residues long. Germline CDR1 SNHLY, CDR2 FYNNEI. CDR3 in DNA: TGTGCCAGCAGTTGGACGTACACAGATACGCAGTATTTT. Translated, it gives CASSWTYTDTQYF.

This clone turned up a few times. V is TRBV30 and J is TRBJ2-2, with D possibly matching TRBD2 (5 bases). Looked up from germline, CDR1 is GTSNPN and CDR2 is SVGIG (reference sequence). The V and J ends lost 4 bases and 1 base respectively, with 7 bases between them. The CDR3 totals 13 residues. The CDR3 sequence is CAWTRGNTGELFF. The CDR3 DNA is TGTGCCTGGACCCGGGGGAACACCGGGGAGCTGTTTTTT.

The chain has TRBV5-6 and TRBJ2-1; D is ambiguous. Trimming removed 2 bases from V and 0 bases from J, with 12 bases in between. The CDR3 contains 16 residues. Germline-derived CDR1 and CDR2 are SGHDT and YYEEEE. The CDR3 reads CASSLFDQSSYNEQFF. As DNA, the CDR3 is TGTGCCAGCAGCTTATTTGACCAGAGCTCCTACAATGAGCAGTTCTTC.

The chain employs TRBV19 and TRBJ2-4; D gene unclear. The germline V gene encodes CDR1 LNHDA and CDR2 SQIVND (reference sequence). This CDR3 region has 14 residues. Trimming shortened V by 3 bases and J by 0 bases, and 6 bases separated the two germline ends. Here the CDR3 reads CASSMRLAKNIQYF. The CDR3 nucleotides read TGTGCCAGTAGTATGCGGTTAGCCAAAAACATTCAGTACTTC.

This chain joins TRBV7-2 and TRBJ2-1; 10 bases map to TRBD1. Germline CDR1 and CDR2: SGHTA and FQGNSA. V trimming: 1 base; J trimming: 9 bases; junction bases outside the gene matches: 9. The CDR3 totals 16 residues. CDR3 amino acids: CASSLGIWTGGSEQFF. The CDR3 nucleotides read TGTGCCAGCAGCTTAGGTATCTGGACAGGGGGAAGTGAGCAGTTCTTC.

The chain has TRBV6-5 and TRBJ1-2; 7 nucleotides match TRBD1. The junction had 11 bases not matched to a gene; V was cut back by 6 bases and J by 7 bases. Germline V gene data show CDR1 as MNHEY and CDR2 as SVGAGI. The length of the CDR3 is 14 residues. CDR3 sequence reads: CASSHDRESSGYTF. Here the CDR3 DNA reads TGTGCCAGCAGCCACGACAGGGAATCTAGTGGCTACACCTTC.

V is TRBV7-9 and J is TRBJ1-1, with TRBD1 matching over 9 bases. The CDR3 consists of 15 residues. The V gene end was trimmed by 0 bases and the J gene end by 10 bases; junction bases not matched to a gene: 9. Germline V CDR1 and CDR2: SEHNR, FQNEAQ (reference sequence). CDR3 loop: CASSLAGQGRVGAFF. For the CDR3, the DNA is TGTGCCAGCAGCTTAGCTGGACAGGGGCGTGTTGGAGCTTTCTTT.

J is TRBJ1-6 and V is TRBV5-1; D is ambiguous. The V end lost 0 bases, the J end lost 8 bases, and 15 bases lay between the germline ends. This CDR3 region has 16 residues. The germline V gene has CDR1 SGHRS and CDR2 YFSETQ. Here the CDR3 DNA reads TGCGCCAGCAGCTTGGTTTCCGCTCCACAACATTCACCCCTCCACTTT. This sequence encodes CASSLVSAPQHSPLHF.

This chain uses TRBV10-1 with TRBJ1-1; the D gene is possibly TRBD1 (6 bases). Deletions cut 0 bases from V and 3 bases from J, with 8 bases between. The CDR3 is 14 residues long. Germline assignment: CDR1 WNHNN and CDR2 SYGVQD (reference sequence). CDR3 sequence (DNA): TGCGCCAGCAGTGAGTCCTCAGGGGACACTGAAGCTTTCTTT. Protein product: CASSESSGDTEAFF.

This clone was recorded only once. This chain joins TRBV10-1 and TRBJ2-7; D unclear. With 4 bases removed from V and 4 bases from J, the gap between germline ends came to 5 bases. CDR1 is WNHNN, CDR2 SYGVQD, per germline (reference sequence). The CDR3 is 11 amino acids. CDR3 protein: CASSVGYEQYF. The CDR3 bases are TGCGCCAGCAGTGTCGGGTACGAGCAGTACTTC.

The chain uses TRBV7-6 and TRBJ2-1, with 9 bases fitting TRBD2. This CDR3 spans 14 amino acids. V lost 4 bases and J lost 8; bases outside the gene matches: 6. The germline V gene has CDR1 SGHVS and CDR2 FNYEAQ. CDR3: CASSSRRTSDEQFF. CDR3 DNA sequence: TGTGCCAGCAGCTCTAGACGGACTAGCGATGAGCAGTTCTTC. Filled out from reference TRBV7-6 and TRBJ2-1, the complete variable domain reads GAGVSQSPRYKVTKRGQDVALRCDPISGHVSLYWYRQALGQGPEFLTYFNYEAQQDKSGLPNDRFSAERPEGSISTLTIQRTEQRDSAMYRCASSSRRTSDEQFFGPGTRLTVL.

Here the CDR3 DNA reads TGTGCCAGCAGCTTAGCGTTACAGAACACTGAAGCTTTCTTT. Protein sequence: CASSLALQNTEAFF. The chain couples TRBV7-2 to TRBJ1-1; D is unclear. Trimming shortened V by 0 bases and J by 1 base, and 6 bases separated the two germline ends. The germline V gene has CDR1 SGHTA and CDR2 FQGNSA. The CDR3 runs to 14 residues.

The chain combines TRBV5-4 with TRBJ2-3, with 8 positions matching TRBD2. The CDR3 extends over 15 amino acids. Germline lookup yields CDR1 SGHNT and CDR2 YYREEE (reference sequence). J gave up 0 bases and V 3 bases, and 3 bases lay outside the gene matches. For the CDR3, the DNA is TGTGCCAGCAGCTATCGGGGGGGTAGCACAGATACGCAGTATTTT. It is translated as CASSYRGGSTDTQYF.

The table lists this clone with a count of one. The V gene is TRBV5-8, the J gene TRBJ2-2; D might be TRBD1 (6 bases). Germline V gene lookup returns CDR1 SGHTS and CDR2 YDEGEE. The length of the CDR3 is 14 residues. Trimming pared 2 bases from V and 7 bases from J, leaving 12 bases between. The CDR3, as DNA: TGTGCCAGCAGCTTAATGGGGGCCGGCGGGGAGCTGTTTTTT. This translates into CASSLMGAGGELFF.

The J gene is TRBJ2-3, the V gene TRBV19; 9 bases are a match to TRBD2. The CDR3 loop spans 17 amino acids. Looked up from germline, CDR1 is LNHDA and CDR2 is SQIVND (reference sequence). Trimming at V came to 1 base and at J to 2 bases, leaving 7 bases not matched to a gene. In nucleotides, the CDR3 is TGTGCCAGTAGTATAGCCAGCGGGGGGCGGTACACAGATACGCAGTATTTT. It yields the protein CASSIASGGRYTDTQYF.

V is TRBV4-3 and J is TRBJ2-2, with TRBD2 identical over 13 bases. This CDR3 is built from 18 residues. Germline CDR1 is LGHNA and CDR2 is YSLEER. V dropped 4 bases and J dropped 1; count of bases not matched to a gene: 6. The CDR3 sequence: CASSLTSGGAGNTGELFF. The CDR3, as DNA: TGCGCCAGCAGCCTTACTAGCGGGGGGGCCGGGAACACCGGGGAGCTGTTTTTT.

This chain connects TRBV4-2 to TRBJ2-3; D is ambiguous. CDR1 LGHNA and CDR2 YNFKEQ come from the germline V gene. The V end lost 0 bases, the J end lost 2 bases, and 9 bases lay between the germline ends. The CDR3 loop spans 15 amino acids. The CDR3 DNA reads TGTGCCAGCAGCCAAGACGAGGCCGACACAGATACGCAGTATTTT. It encodes CASSQDEADTDTQYF.

The chain carries TRBV7-9 and TRBJ1-2, with no clear D. V lost 4 bases and J 3 bases, leaving 3 bases between the germline ends. CDR3 size: 11 residues. The germline CDR1 and CDR2 sequences are SEHNR and FQNEAQ (reference sequence). For the CDR3, the DNA is TGTGCCAGCAGCTCAGACTATGGCTACACCTTC. Translation gives CASSSDYGYTF.

The chain links TRBV18 to TRBJ1-6; 9 bases fit TRBD1. V lost 2 bases to trimming and J lost 9 bases; unmatched junction nucleotides: 5. The CDR3 runs to 15 residues. CDR1 KGHSH and CDR2 LQKENI come from the germline V gene. The CDR3 coding sequence is TGTGCCAGCTCACCAGGACAGGGGTTGGGTTCACCCCTCCACTTT. As protein: CASSPGQGLGSPLHF.

The J gene is TRBJ2-3, the V gene TRBV7-7, with TRBD2 identical over 8 bases. This CDR3 is built from 13 residues. Germline CDR1 is SSHAT and CDR2 is FNYEAQ (reference sequence). J was trimmed by 4 bases and V by 5 bases; bases with no gene match: 2. CDR3 DNA sequence: TGTGCCAGCAGCCTGACTAGCGCAGATACGCAGTATTTT. It translates to CASSLTSADTQYF.

This clone was seen a single time. This chain uses TRBV2 with TRBJ2-3, with unresolved D. Trimming shortened V by 7 bases and J by 0 bases, and 5 bases separated the two germline ends. The V gene's germline CDR1 is SNHLY and CDR2 FYNNEI. The CDR3 spans 12 residues. The CDR3: CASNPSTDTQYF. Here the CDR3 DNA reads TGTGCCAGCAACCCAAGCACAGATACGCAGTATTTT.

With regard to this clone: Relative to the germline gene, one junction end is altered; a read error may explain this. The V gene is TRBV28, the J gene TRBJ1-6; 9 nucleotides align to TRBD1. This CDR3 contains 19 residues. Looked up from germline, CDR1 is MDHEN and CDR2 is SYDVKM. In DNA form, the CDR3 reads TGTGCCAGCACCTCGTACCCAACAGGGGGCCCCTCCCATAATTCACCCCTCCACTTT. It is translated as CASTSYPTGGPSHNSPLHF.

The chain combines TRBV6-5 with TRBJ1-2; TRBD1 is a possible D gene (6 bases). Trimming left V 2 bases short and J 4 bases short, with 11 bases between. This CDR3 has 14 amino acids. The germline gives CDR1 MNHEY, CDR2 SVGAGI. CDR3 in DNA: TGTGCCAGCAGTTACGACCGGGACACCTATGGCTACACCTTC. It codes for CASSYDRDTYGYTF.